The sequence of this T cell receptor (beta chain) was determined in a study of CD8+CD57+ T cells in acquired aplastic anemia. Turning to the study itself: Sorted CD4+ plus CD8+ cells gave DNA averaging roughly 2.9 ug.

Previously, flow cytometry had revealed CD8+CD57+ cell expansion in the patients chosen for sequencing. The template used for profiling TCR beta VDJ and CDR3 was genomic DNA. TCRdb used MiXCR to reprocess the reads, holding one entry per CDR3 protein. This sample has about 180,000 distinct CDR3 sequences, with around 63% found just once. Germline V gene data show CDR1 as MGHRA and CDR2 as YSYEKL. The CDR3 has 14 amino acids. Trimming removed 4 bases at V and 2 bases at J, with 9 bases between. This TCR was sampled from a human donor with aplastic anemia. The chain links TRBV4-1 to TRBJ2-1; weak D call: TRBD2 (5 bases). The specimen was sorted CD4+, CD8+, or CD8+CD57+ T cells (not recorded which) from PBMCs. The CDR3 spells CASSPTGTYNEQFF. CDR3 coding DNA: TGCGCCAGCAGCCCAACGGGGACCTACAATGAGCAGTTCTTC.